This is a list of T cell receptor beta chains from one sample in a study of graft-versus-host responses after intestinal transplantation. Sequencing used immunoSEQ multiplex PCR; TCRdb keeps in-frame clones, though not all of them. This table has tens of thousands of clones, approximately 80% appearing once. Their antigen targets remain unknown. The input for sequencing was unstimulated CD8+ T cells sorted from spleen or lymph node cells, taken before intestinal transplant. The receptors shown here come from a human donor who received an intestinal transplant. Each CDR3 is given with its conserved first and last residue. A D gene is named only where the DNA matches it firmly. Some rows mark clone size as missing; the rest say once, few, many or name a class of expanded clone.

>.|.|TRBV29-1|TRBJ2-3
CSVEGRTSTDTQYF
TGCAGCGTTGAGGGTAGGACTAGCACAGATACGCAGTATTTT
>few|.|TRBV30|TRBJ1-1
CAWSGIIALGDTEAFF
TGTGCCTGGAGCGGCATCATCGCGTTAGGAGACACTGAAGCTTTCTTT
>.|TRBD2|TRBV4-1|TRBJ2-3
CASSTRPGLVTDTQYF
TGCGCCAGCAGCACACGACCGGGACTAGTCACAGATACGCAGTATTTT
>.|TRBD1|TRBV5-1|TRBJ1-1
CASSPRTGHTEAFF
TGCGCCAGCAGCCCACGGACAGGGCACACTGAAGCTTTCTTT
>.|.|TRBV27|TRBJ2-7
CASSQGPKGYEQYF
TGTGCCAGCAGCCAGGGCCCCAAGGGATACGAGCAGTACTTC
>.|TRBD2|TRBV27|TRBJ2-7
CASSLSGTSGGYEQYF
TGTGCCAGCAGTTTATCGGGGACTAGCGGGGGCTACGAGCAGTACTTC
>.|TRBD2|TRBV30|TRBJ2-2
CAWGEGARDTGELFF
TGTGCCTGGGGGGAGGGAGCAAGGGACACCGGGGAGCTGTTTTTT
>.|TRBD1|TRBV5-1|TRBJ1-5
CASSSYRQGDSNQPQHF
TGCGCCAGCAGCTCATACAGACAGGGAGATAGCAATCAGCCCCAGCATTTT
>.|TRBD1|TRBV5-4|TRBJ2-2
CASSWDSRNTGELFF
TGTGCCAGCAGCTGGGACAGTCGGAACACCGGGGAGCTGTTTTTT
>.|TRBD2|TRBV7-8|TRBJ2-1
CASSLVLAGELGNEQFF
TGTGCCAGCAGCTTAGTCCTAGCGGGAGAGCTGGGCAATGAGCAGTTCTTC
>few|.|TRBV27|TRBJ2-7
CASSGGGPYEQYF
TGTGCCAGCAGTGGGGGAGGTCCCTACGAGCAGTACTTC
>.|TRBD1|TRBV28|TRBJ1-1
CASSFEQGAGLAEAFF
TGTGCCAGCAGTTTCGAGCAGGGGGCCGGTCTCGCTGAAGCTTTCTTT
>.|.|TRBV28|TRBJ2-4
CASSLSGDLNIQYF
TGTGCCAGCAGTTTATCAGGGGACCTAAACATTCAGTACTTC
>.|.|TRBV7-9|TRBJ1-4
CASSLTPFFNEKLFF
TGTGCCAGCAGCTTAACACCGTTCTTTAATGAAAAACTGTTTTTT
>few|.|TRBV4-1|TRBJ1-3
CASSQGSTGSSGNTIYF
TGCGCCAGCAGCCAAGGCTCCACAGGGAGCTCTGGAAACACCATATATTTT
>.|.|TRBV10-1|TRBJ1-1
CASSESAGGLTEAFF
TGCGCCAGCAGTGAGTCGGCGGGGGGGCTCACTGAAGCTTTCTTT
>.|TRBD2|TRBV7-9|TRBJ2-1
CASSSSGGAYEQFF
TGTGCCAGCAGCTCCTCCGGGGGGGCCTATGAGCAGTTCTTC
>.|.|TRBV11-1|TRBJ1-1
CASSLTGIRTEAFF
TGTGCCAGCAGCTTGACAGGCATAAGGACTGAAGCTTTCTTT
>medium-sized|.|TRBV21-1|TRBJ1-3
CARRIGVNGNTIYF
TGTGCCAGACGGATCGGGGTGAACGGAAACACCATATATTTT
>few|TRBD2|TRBV7-7|TRBJ2-5
CASSLRLAGVGETQYF
TGTGCTAGCAGCCTGCGACTAGCGGGAGTCGGAGAGACCCAGTACTTC
>.|TRBD2|TRBV5-6|TRBJ2-3
CASSLAGGAADTQYF
TGTGCCAGCAGCCTAGCGGGAGGAGCGGCTGATACGCAGTATTTT
>.|.|TRBV30|TRBJ1-5
CAWSRGQPQHF
TGTGCCTGGAGCAGGGGTCAGCCCCAGCATTTT
>.|.|TRBV15|TRBJ1-2
CATSRDETGSNYGYTF
TGTGCCACCAGCAGAGATGAGACAGGCTCTAACTATGGCTACACCTTC
>.|.|TRBV27|TRBJ2-1
CASSPGWGSYNEQFF
TGTGCCAGCAGCCCGGGGTGGGGCTCCTACAATGAGCAGTTCTTC
>.|TRBD2|TRBV11-3|TRBJ2-3
CASSLLAGTDTQYF
TGTGCCAGCAGCTTGCTAGCGGGAACAGATACGCAGTATTTT
>.|.|TRBV5-1|TRBJ2-4
CASIRPGGPLAKNIQYF
TGCGCCAGCATCCGTCCCGGCGGCCCCCTAGCCAAAAACATTCAGTACTTC
>.|.|TRBV7-9|TRBJ2-1
CASSPRTYNEQFF
TGTGCCAGCAGCCCGCGGACCTACAATGAGCAGTTCTTC
>.|.|TRBV2|TRBJ2-7
CASSWRDGYEQYF
TGTGCCAGCAGTTGGAGGGATGGCTACGAGCAGTACTTC
>.|TRBD2|TRBV27|TRBJ2-1
CASSWGLAPTGNEQFF
TGTGCCAGCAGTTGGGGACTAGCGCCCACAGGGAATGAGCAGTTCTTC
>.|.|TRBV18|TRBJ1-2
CASSPPRGDAYGYTF
TGTGCCAGCTCACCGCCACGTGGAGACGCCTATGGCTACACCTTC
>.|.|TRBV27|TRBJ2-7
CASSLPRVIGYEQYF
TGTGCCAGCAGTTTACCTCGGGTCATCGGCTACGAGCAGTACTTC
>once|.|TRBV11-3|TRBJ1-6
CASSLDRDSGENSPLHF
TGTGCCAGCAGCTTAGATCGGGATTCGGGGGAGAATTCACCCCTCCACTTT
>.|TRBD1|TRBV27|TRBJ2-7
CASSPRDRGPYEQYF
TGTGCCAGCAGTCCCCGGGACAGGGGCCCCTACGAGCAGTACTTC
>medium-sized|TRBD2|TRBV7-9|TRBJ2-1
CASSLMGLAGYNEQFF
TGTGCCAGCAGCTTAATGGGACTAGCGGGCTACAATGAGCAGTTCTTC
>.|TRBD1|TRBV4-1|TRBJ2-2
CASSQGTGGPTGELFF
TGCGCCAGCAGCCAAGGGACAGGGGGGCCCACCGGGGAGCTGTTTTTT
>.|.|TRBV9|TRBJ2-5
CASSPGKTQYF
TGTGCCAGCAGCCCCGGGAAGACCCAGTACTTC
>.|.|TRBV18|TRBJ2-7
CASSPQVRATPYEQYF
TGTGCCAGCTCACCACAGGTGCGAGCGACGCCCTACGAGCAGTACTTC
>.|.|TRBV27|TRBJ2-3
CASSLYQVPDTQYF
TGTGCCAGCAGTTTATACCAGGTACCAGATACGCAGTATTTT
>.|TRBD1|TRBV7-3|TRBJ1-1
CASSPSGQGRTEAFF
TGTGCCAGCAGCCCCTCCGGACAGGGAAGGACTGAAGCTTTCTTT
>once|TRBD1|TRBV18|TRBJ2-7
CASSLTGVGDEQYF
TGTGCCAGCTCACTGACAGGGGTCGGGGACGAGCAGTACTTC
>once|.|TRBV28|TRBJ2-5
CASSRPSGLGETQYF
TGTGCCAGCAGCCGACCCTCGGGTTTGGGTGAGACCCAGTACTTC
>few|TRBD1|TRBV10-1|TRBJ1-2
CASSAGQGTYGYTF
TGCGCCAGCAGCGCGGGACAGGGCACCTATGGCTACACCTTC
>.|.|TRBV15|TRBJ2-3
CATRETGGDTQYF
TGTGCCACCAGAGAGACTGGGGGGGATACGCAGTATTTT
>.|.|TRBV7-2|TRBJ2-2
CASSLQGTGELFF
TGTGCCAGCAGCTTACAGGGGACCGGGGAGCTGTTTTTT
>.|TRBD1|TRBV28|TRBJ1-5
CASSNAGTGVSNQPQHF
TGTGCCAGCAGTAACGCCGGGACAGGGGTTAGCAATCAGCCCCAGCATTTT
>.|.|TRBV9|TRBJ2-1
CASSVGPGSYNEQFF
TGTGCCAGCAGCGTAGGACCGGGATCCTACAATGAGCAGTTCTTC
>.|.|TRBV9|TRBJ2-7
CASSVGGTPYEQYF
TGTGCCAGCAGCGTAGGCGGGACGCCCTACGAGCAGTACTTC
>.|TRBD2|TRBV9|TRBJ2-1
CASSVAGGNEQFF
TGTGCCAGCAGCGTAGCGGGAGGGAATGAGCAGTTCTTC
>.|TRBD2|TRBV6-5|TRBJ2-1
CASSQGLARNEQFF
TGTGCCAGCAGTCAGGGACTAGCGAGGAATGAGCAGTTCTTC
>.|TRBD1|TRBV5-1|TRBJ2-1
CASSLGDRGRNEQFF
TGCGCCAGCAGCTTAGGGGACAGGGGGCGCAATGAGCAGTTCTTC
>once|TRBD2|TRBV11-2|TRBJ2-7
CASSLGRGGAYEQYF
TGTGCCAGCAGCTTAGGACGGGGGGGCGCCTACGAGCAGTACTTC
>.|TRBD2|TRBV23-1|TRBJ2-7
CASSQSRAGGHEQYF
TGCGCCAGCAGTCAATCCCGGGCGGGGGGACACGAGCAGTACTTC
>.|.|TRBV19|TRBJ2-2
CASTHPRSLPRTGELFF
TGTGCCAGTACTCACCCTAGGTCACTCCCTAGGACCGGGGAGCTGTTTTTT
>.|.|TRBV7-9|TRBJ1-2
CASSLSDTTDGYTF
TGTGCCAGCAGCTTATCCGACACAACAGATGGCTACACCTTC